This T cell receptor beta chain derives from a study of human T cells and chemical hapten exposure. Time point indicated: pre-sensitization, week 0. Treatment specified: therapeutic diphenylcyclopropenone sensitization with weekly scalp DPC. Germline V lookup: CDR1 DFQATT, CDR2 SNEGSKA (reference sequence). The CDR3 is 12 residues long. V shed 6 bases and J 4 bases; nucleotides not matched to a gene: 3. Each CDR3 protein is one row after TCRdb ran MiXCR on the RACE reads. The sample consists of under 300,000 distinct CDR3 sequences, 7.5% to 10% of them appearing once. The receptor's source is a woman in her forties with alopecia areata. Some clones in this sample may be carry-over from other donors' samples. This chain connects TRBV20-1 to TRBJ2-1; 7 nucleotides line up with TRBD1. Here the sequenced sample was whole blood, taken in connection with sensitization to the hapten diphenylcyclopropenone (DPC). CDR3 protein: CSARQGYNEQFF. CDR3 sequence (DNA): TGCAGTGCGCGACAGGGATACAATGAGCAGTTCTTC.